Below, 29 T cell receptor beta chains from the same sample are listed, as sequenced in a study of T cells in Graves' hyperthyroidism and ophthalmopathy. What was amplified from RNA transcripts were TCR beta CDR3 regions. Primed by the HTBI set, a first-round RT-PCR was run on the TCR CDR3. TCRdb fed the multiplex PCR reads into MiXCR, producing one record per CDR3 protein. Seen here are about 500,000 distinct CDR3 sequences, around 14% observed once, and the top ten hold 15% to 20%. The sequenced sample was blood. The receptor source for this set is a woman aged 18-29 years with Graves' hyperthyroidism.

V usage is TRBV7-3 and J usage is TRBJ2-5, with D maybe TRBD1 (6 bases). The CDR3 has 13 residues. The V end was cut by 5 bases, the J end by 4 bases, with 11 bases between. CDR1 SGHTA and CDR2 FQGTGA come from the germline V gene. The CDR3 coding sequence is TGTGCCAGCAGCCGTGACAGGTCAGAGACCCAGTACTTC. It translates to CASSRDRSETQYF.

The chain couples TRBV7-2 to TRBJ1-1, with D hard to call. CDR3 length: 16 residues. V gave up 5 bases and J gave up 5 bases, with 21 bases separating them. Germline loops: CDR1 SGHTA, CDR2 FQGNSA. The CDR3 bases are TGTGCCAGCAGCCCGTCCTACGTGCGGGCGGGAACTGAAGCTTTCTTT. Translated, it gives CASSPSYVRAGTEAFF.

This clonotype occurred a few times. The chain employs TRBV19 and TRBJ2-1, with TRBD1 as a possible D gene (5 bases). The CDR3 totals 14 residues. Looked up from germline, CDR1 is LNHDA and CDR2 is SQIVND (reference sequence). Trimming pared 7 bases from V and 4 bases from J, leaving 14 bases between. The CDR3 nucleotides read TGTGCCAGTACCCCAGGGCGACAATACAATGAGCAGTTCTTC. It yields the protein CASTPGRQYNEQFF.

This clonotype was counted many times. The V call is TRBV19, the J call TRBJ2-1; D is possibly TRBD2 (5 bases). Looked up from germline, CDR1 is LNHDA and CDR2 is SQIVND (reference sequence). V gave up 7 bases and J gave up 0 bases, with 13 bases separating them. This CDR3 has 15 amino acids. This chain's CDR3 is CASTSRAYSYNEQFF. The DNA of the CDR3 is TGTGCCAGTACCTCGAGGGCATACTCCTACAATGAGCAGTTCTTC.

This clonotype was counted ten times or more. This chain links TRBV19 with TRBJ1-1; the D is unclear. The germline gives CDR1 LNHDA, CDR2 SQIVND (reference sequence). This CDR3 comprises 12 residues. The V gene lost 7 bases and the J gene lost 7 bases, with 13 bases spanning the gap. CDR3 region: CASKLGVVEAFF. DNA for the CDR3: TGTGCCAGTAAGTTAGGCGTCGTTGAAGCTTTCTTT.

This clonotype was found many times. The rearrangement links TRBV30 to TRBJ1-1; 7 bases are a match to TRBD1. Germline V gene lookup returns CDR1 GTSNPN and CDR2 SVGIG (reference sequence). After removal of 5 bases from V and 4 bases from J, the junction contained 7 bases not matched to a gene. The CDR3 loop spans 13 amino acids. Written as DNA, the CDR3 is TGTGCCTGGGGAGACAGGGAGGCCACTGAAGCTTTCTTT. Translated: CAWGDREATEAFF. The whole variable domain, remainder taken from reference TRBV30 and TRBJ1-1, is SQTIHQWPATLVQPVGSPLSLECTVEGTSNPNLYWYRQAAGRGLQLLFYSVGIGQISSEVPQNLSASRPQDRQFILSSKKLLLSDSGFYLCAWGDREATEAFFGQGTRLTVV.

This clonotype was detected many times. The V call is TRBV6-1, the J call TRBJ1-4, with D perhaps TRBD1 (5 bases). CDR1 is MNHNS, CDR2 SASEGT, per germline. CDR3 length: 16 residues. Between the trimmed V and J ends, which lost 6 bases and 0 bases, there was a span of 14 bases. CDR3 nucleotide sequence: TGTGCCAGCAGCCCTAGACAGTCTGCAACTAATGAAAAACTGTTTTTT. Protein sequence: CASSPRQSATNEKLFF.

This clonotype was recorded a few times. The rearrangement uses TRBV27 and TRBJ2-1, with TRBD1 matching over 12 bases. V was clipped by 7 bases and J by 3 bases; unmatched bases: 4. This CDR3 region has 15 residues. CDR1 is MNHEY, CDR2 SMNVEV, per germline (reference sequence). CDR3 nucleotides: TGTGCCAGCAACCGGGACAGGGGGCTCTACAATGAGCAGTTCTTC. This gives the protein CASNRDRGLYNEQFF.

The CDR3 coding sequence is TGTGCTAGTGGTTCGGAAGGGGCAGTGGTACGGCCCCAGCATTTT. This translates into CASGSEGAVVRPQHF. This chain uses TRBV12-5 with TRBJ1-5; TRBD1 might be the D (5 bases). The CDR3 has 15 amino acids. V lost 4 bases to trimming and J lost 9 bases, with 19 bases between them. CDR1 and CDR2 from the germline V gene are LGHNT and FRNRAP.

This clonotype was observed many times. In nucleotides, the CDR3 is TGTGCCAGCAGTGGGGGACAGTACAATGAGCAGTTCTTC. Amino acids: CASSGGQYNEQFF. This rearrangement joins TRBV2 to TRBJ2-1; 7 bases agree with TRBD1. Losses at the gene ends were 4 bases for V and 4 bases for J; bases not matched to a gene: 1. The CDR3 is made up of 13 amino acids. CDR1 and CDR2 from the germline V gene are SNHLY and FYNNEI.

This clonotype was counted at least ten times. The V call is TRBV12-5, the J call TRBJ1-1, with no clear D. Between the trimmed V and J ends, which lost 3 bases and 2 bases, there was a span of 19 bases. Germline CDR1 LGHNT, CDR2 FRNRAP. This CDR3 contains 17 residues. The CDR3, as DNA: TGTGCTAGTGGTTTTAAGGCGCTAGGGAGGGTAAACACTGAAGCTTTCTTT. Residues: CASGFKALGRVNTEAFF.

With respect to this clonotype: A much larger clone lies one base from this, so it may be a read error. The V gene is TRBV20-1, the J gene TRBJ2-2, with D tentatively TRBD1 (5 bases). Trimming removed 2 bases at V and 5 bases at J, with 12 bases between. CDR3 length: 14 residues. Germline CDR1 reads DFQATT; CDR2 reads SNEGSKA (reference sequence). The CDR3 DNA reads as TGCAGTGCTAGAAGGACAAGGGGAACCGGGGAGCTGTTTTTT. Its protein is CSARRTRGTGELFF.

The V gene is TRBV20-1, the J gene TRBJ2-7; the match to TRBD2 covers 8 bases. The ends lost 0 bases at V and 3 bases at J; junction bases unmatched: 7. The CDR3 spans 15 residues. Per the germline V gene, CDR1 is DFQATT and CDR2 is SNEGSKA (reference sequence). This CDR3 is CSAREWREASYEQYF. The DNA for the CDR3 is TGCAGTGCTAGAGAATGGCGGGAGGCGAGCTACGAGCAGTACTTC.

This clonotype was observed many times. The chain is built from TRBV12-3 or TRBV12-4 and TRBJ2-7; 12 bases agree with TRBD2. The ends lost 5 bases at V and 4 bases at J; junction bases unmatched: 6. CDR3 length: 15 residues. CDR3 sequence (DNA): TGTGCCAGCAGTCCGACTAGCGGGAGTAGGTACGAGCAGTACTTC. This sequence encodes CASSPTSGSRYEQYF.

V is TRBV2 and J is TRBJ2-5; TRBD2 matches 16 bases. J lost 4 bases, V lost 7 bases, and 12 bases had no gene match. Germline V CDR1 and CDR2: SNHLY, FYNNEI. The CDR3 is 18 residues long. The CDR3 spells CASKPGTSGRARGETQYF. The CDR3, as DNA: TGTGCCAGCAAGCCCGGGACTAGCGGGAGGGCCCGGGGAGAGACCCAGTACTTC.

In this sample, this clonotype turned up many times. The CDR3 DNA is TGTGCCAGTAGTATCAGGGATAAGATAGAAAAACTGTTTTTT. Encoded protein: CASSIRDKIEKLFF. This chain joins TRBV19 and TRBJ1-4, with a weak D call TRBD1 (5 bases). CDR1 and CDR2 from the germline V gene are LNHDA and SQIVND (reference sequence). The length of the CDR3 is 14 residues. V gave up 3 bases and J gave up 8 bases, with 13 bases separating them.

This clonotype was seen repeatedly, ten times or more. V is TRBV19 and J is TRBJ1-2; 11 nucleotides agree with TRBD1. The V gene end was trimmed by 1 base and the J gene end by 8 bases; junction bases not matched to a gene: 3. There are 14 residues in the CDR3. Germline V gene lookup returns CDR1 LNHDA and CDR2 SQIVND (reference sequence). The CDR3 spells CASSIAGQGGGYTF. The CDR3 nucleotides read TGTGCCAGTAGTATAGCGGGACAGGGGGGCGGCTACACCTTC.

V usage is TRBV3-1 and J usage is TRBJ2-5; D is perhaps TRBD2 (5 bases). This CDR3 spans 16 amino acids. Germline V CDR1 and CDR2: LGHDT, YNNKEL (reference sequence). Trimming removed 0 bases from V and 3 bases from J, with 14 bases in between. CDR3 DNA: TGTGCCAGCAGCCAAGATATCCCTAGCTCGGAAGAGACCCAGTACTTC. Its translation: CASSQDIPSSEETQYF.

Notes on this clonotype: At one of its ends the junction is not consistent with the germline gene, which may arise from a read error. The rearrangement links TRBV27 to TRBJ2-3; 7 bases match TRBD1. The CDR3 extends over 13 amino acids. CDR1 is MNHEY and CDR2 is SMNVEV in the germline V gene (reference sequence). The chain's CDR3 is CASSFPGTVTQYF. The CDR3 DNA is TGTGCCAGCAGTTTCCCCGGGACAGTTACGCAGTATTTT.

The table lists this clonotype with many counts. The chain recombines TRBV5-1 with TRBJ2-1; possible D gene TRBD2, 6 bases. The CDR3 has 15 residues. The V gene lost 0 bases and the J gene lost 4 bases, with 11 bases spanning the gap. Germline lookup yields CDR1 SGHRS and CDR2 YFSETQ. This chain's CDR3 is CASSLDQGGYNEQFF. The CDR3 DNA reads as TGCGCCAGCAGCTTGGACCAGGGAGGATACAATGAGCAGTTCTTC.

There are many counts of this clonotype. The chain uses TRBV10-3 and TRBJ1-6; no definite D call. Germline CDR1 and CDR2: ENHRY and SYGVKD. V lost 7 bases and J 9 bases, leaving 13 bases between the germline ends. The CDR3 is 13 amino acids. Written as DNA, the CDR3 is TGTGCCATCAATAAGGGTTTCGGTTCACCCCTCCACTTT. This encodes CAINKGFGSPLHF.

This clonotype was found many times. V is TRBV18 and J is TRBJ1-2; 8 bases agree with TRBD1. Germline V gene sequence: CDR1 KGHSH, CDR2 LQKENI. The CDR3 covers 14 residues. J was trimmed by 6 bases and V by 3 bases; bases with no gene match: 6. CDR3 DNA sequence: TGTGCCAGCTCACCTCGGACAGGGACCCATGGCTACACCTTC. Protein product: CASSPRTGTHGYTF.

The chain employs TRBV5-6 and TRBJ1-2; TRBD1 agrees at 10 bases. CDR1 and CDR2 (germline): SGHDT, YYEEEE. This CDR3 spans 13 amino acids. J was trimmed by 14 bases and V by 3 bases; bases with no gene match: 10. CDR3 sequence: CASSSQDRGIKTF. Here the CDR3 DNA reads TGTGCCAGCAGCTCGCAGGACAGGGGGATCAAGACCTTC. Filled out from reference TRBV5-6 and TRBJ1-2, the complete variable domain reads DAGVTQSPTHLIKTRGQQVTLRCSPKSGHDTVSWYQQALGQGPQFIFQYYEEEERQRGNFPDRFSGHQFPNYSSELNVNALLLGDSALYLCASSSQDRGIKTFGSGTRLTVV.

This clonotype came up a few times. CDR3 sequence (DNA): TGTGCCAGCAGCTTGGAATCAGGGTCCTACAATGAGCAGTTCTTC. Translation gives CASSLESGSYNEQFF. The gene calls are TRBV5-8 and TRBJ2-1; a weak D match, TRBD1 (5 bases). Germline V gene lookup returns CDR1 SGHTS and CDR2 YDEGEE. The CDR3 runs 15 residues. With 0 bases removed from V and 1 base from J, the gap between germline ends came to 8 bases.

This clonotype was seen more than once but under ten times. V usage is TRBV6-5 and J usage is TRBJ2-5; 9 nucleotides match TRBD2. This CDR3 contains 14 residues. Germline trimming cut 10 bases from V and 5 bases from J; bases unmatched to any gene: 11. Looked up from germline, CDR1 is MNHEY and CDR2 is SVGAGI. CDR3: CATHRREGLETQYF. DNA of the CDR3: TGTGCCACACATCGGCGGGAGGGCCTGGAGACCCAGTACTTC.

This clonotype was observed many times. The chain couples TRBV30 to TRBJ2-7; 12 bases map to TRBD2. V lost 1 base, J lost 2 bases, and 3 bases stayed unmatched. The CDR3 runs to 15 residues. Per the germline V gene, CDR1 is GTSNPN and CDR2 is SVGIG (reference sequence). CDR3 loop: CAWSGTSGTPYEQYF. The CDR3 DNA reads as TGTGCCTGGAGTGGGACTAGCGGGACGCCCTACGAGCAGTACTTC.

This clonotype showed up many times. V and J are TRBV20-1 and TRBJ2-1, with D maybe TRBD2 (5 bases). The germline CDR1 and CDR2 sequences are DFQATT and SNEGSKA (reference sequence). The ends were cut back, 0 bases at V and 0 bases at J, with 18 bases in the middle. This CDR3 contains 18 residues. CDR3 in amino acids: CSAREASHKTFSYNEQFF. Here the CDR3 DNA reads TGCAGTGCTAGAGAAGCTAGCCACAAAACCTTCTCCTACAATGAGCAGTTCTTC.

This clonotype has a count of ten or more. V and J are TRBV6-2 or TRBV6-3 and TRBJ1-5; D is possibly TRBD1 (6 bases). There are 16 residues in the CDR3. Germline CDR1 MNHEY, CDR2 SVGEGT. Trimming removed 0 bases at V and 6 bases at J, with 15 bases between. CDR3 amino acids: CASSYSSEGGSQPQHF. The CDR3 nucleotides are TGTGCCAGCAGTTACTCGAGTGAGGGGGGCAGTCAGCCCCAGCATTTT.

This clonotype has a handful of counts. The CDR3 sequence is CASSQGLGTQYF. In nucleotides, the CDR3 is TGTGCCAGCAGCCAGGGGTTGGGGACCCAGTACTTC. The chain joins TRBV11-3 to TRBJ2-5; maybe TRBD1 (6 bases). V lost 5 bases and J lost 7, with 11 bases in between. Germline CDR1 and CDR2: SGHNT and YENEEA. The CDR3 extends over 12 amino acids.